The clone carrying this T cell receptor (beta chain) was picked up a small number of times. Its antigen is undetermined. This specimen belongs to a study of T cell repertoires in cytomegalovirus infection. Overall study context: Indications came from public TCR beta signatures; they pointed to CMV infection and to a matching HLA type. The study's findings and limits: HLA-C-restricted TCR beta clonotypes specific for CMV led the ex vivo response. CMV carriers having the relevant HLA were flagged by cumulative public TCR beta family frequency.

The CDR3 loop spans 16 amino acids. CDR1 and CDR2 (germline): DFQATT, SNEGSKA (reference sequence). Trimming took off 8 bases at V and 0 bases at J, with 21 bases between the two ends. MiXCR was run by TCRdb on the reads, yielding one entry per CDR3 protein. The sample carries about 530,000 distinct CDR3 sequences, more than 25% recorded once. The chain joins TRBV20-1 to TRBJ2-3; weak D call: TRBD2 (6 bases). The source material was PBMCs. This clonotype was obtained from a human donor in good health (CMV status not recorded). Some clones in this sample may be carry-over from other donors' samples. The CDR3 spells CSPWGRGLRSTDTQYF. DNA of the CDR3: TGCAGTCCTTGGGGACGGGGACTGAGGAGCACAGATACGCAGTATTTT.